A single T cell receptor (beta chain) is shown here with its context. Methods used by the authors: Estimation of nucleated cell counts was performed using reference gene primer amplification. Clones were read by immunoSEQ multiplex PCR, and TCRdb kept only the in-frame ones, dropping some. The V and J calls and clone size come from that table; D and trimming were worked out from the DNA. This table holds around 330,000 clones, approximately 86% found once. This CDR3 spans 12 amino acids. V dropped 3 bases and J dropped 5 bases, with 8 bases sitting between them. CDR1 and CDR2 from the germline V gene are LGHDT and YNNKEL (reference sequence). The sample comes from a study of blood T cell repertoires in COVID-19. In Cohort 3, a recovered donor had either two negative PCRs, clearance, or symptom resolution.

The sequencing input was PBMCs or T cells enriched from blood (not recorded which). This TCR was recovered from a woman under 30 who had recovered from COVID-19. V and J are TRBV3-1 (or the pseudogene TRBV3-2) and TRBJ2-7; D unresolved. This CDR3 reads CASSHVFDEQYF. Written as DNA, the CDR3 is TGTGCCAGCAGCCATGTCTTTGACGAGCAGTACTTC.